This T cell receptor (beta chain) was retrieved from a study of cytotoxic CD8 clonotypes in ibrutinib-treated CLL. Study as a whole: When averaged across all of the samples, the counts came to hundreds of thousands of productive templates and tens of thousands of productive rearrangements.

Germline CDR1 and CDR2: SGHRS and YFSETQ. The CDR3 has 13 amino acids. Measured with immunoSEQ multiplex PCR; TCRdb has only the in-frame clones, and not every one. The sample has roughly 160,000 clones; 81% are singletons. In the case of this clone: The germline gene is not matched at one end of the junction; a read error may be the cause. Other nucleotide sequences from this sample produce the same CDR3.

J is TRBJ1-2 and V is TRBV5-1; TRBD1 might be the D (6 bases). The source material was PBMCs, sampled after 12 months of ibrutinib treatment. The source of this sequence is a human donor with chronic lymphocytic leukemia. The CDR3 spells CASSLGGGYGYTF. Here the CDR3 DNA reads TGTGCCAGCAGCTTGGGAGGGGGATATGGCTACACCTTC. Using reference TRBV5-1 and TRBJ1-2 for the parts outside the CDR3, the full variable domain is KAGVTQTPRYLIKTRGQQVTLSCSPISGHRSVSWYQQTPGQGLQFLFEYFSETQRNKGNFPGRFSGRQFSNSRSEMNVSTLELGDSALYLCASSLGGGYGYTFGSGTRLTVV.